This T cell receptor (beta chain) was recovered during a study of blood T cell repertoires in COVID-19. On the study more broadly: From T cells, B-cell-depleted T cells, or PBMCs came the material, which was cDNA or gDNA.

The CDR3 contains 16 residues. V lost 4 bases, J lost 7 bases, and 15 bases stayed unmatched. Per the germline V gene, CDR1 is MDHEN and CDR2 is SYDVKM. TCRdb's copy holds only in-frame clones and misses some; the assay was immunoSEQ multiplex PCR. Of around 230,000 clones listed, 70% to 85% are singletons. Participants had their cohort set by participant-reported clinical history. Recovered Cohort 3 donors showed two negative PCRs, clearance, or symptom resolution. The rearrangement joins TRBV28 to TRBJ2-7; the match to TRBD1 covers 8 bases. Source material: PBMCs or T cells enriched from blood (not recorded which). The receptor was derived from a man aged 40-50 years who had recovered from COVID-19. The CDR3 spells CASSSIGQGALFEQYF. CDR3 DNA sequence: TGTGCCAGCAGTTCTATAGGACAGGGCGCTCTCTTTGAGCAGTACTTC.